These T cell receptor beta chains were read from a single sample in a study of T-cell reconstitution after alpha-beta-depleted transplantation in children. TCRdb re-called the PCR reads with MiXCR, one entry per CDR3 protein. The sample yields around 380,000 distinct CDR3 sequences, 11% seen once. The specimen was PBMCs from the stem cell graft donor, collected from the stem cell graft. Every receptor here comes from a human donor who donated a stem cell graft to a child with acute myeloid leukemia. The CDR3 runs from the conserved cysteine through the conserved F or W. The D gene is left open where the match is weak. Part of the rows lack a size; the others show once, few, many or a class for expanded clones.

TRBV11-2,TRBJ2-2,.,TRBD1,CASSKTGQGTGELFF,TGTGCCAGCAGCAAAACGGGACAGGGCACCGGGGAGCTGTTTTTT
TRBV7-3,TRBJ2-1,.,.,CASSLNGVAGGYNEQFF,TGTGCCAGCAGCTTAAATGGCGTCGCTGGGGGTTACAATGAGCAGTTCTTC
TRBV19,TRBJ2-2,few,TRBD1,CASSVRDSANTGELFF,TGTGCCAGTAGTGTCCGGGACAGCGCGAACACCGGGGAGCTGTTTTTT
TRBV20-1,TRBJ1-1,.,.,CSARRQGTEAFF,TGCAGTGCTAGAAGGCAGGGTACTGAAGCTTTCTTT
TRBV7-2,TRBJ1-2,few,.,CASSLGRGYGYTF,TGTGCCAGCAGCTTAGGCAGGGGATATGGCTACACCTTC
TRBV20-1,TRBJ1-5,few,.,CSAGGSSNQPQHF,TGCAGTGCCGGAGGCAGTAGCAATCAGCCCCAGCATTTT
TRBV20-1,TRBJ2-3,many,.,CSARDLMGLARRDTQYF,TGCAGTGCTAGAGATCTGATGGGTCTAGCGCGGAGGGATACGCAGTATTTT
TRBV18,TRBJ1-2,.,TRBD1,CASSPPGQDGYTF,TGTGCCAGCTCACCACCGGGACAGGATGGCTACACCTTC
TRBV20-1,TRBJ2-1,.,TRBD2,CCARDRLAGESSYNEQFF,TGCTGTGCTAGAGACCGACTAGCGGGAGAGTCGTCCTACAATGAGCAGTTCTTC
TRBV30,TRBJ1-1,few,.,CAWSGDWYTEAFF,TGTGCCTGGAGTGGGGACTGGTACACTGAAGCTTTCTTT
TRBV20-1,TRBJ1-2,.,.,CSASLHENYGYTF,TGCAGTGCTAGCCTTCACGAAAACTATGGCTACACCTTC
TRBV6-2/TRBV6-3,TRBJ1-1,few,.,CASSYLGGRSAFF,TGTGCCAGCAGTTACTTGGGGGGACGGTCGGCTTTCTTT
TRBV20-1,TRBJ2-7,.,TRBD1,CSARKSGQGNYEQYF,TGCAGTGCTAGGAAATCAGGACAGGGGAACTACGAGCAGTACTTC
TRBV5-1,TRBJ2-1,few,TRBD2,CASSLLAGGPGNEQFF,TGCGCCAGCAGCCTGTTGGCGGGGGGGCCGGGAAATGAGCAGTTCTTC
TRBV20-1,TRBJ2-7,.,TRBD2,CSAKAGTSSYEQYF,TGCAGTGCCAAGGCAGGGACTAGCAGCTACGAGCAGTACTTC
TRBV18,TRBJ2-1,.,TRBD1,CASSPYLGQGADEQFF,TGTGCCAGCTCACCTTACCTTGGACAGGGGGCAGATGAGCAGTTCTTC
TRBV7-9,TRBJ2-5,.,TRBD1,CASNLRDTGEETQYF,TGTGCCAGCAACCTCCGGGACACAGGGGAAGAGACCCAGTACTTC
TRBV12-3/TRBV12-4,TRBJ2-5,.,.,CASRPSVVQETQYF,TGTGCCAGCAGGCCCTCAGTCGTCCAAGAGACCCAGTACTTC
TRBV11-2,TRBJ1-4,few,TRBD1,CASSPGQTNEKLFF,TGTGCCAGCAGCCCGGGACAGACTAATGAAAAACTGTTTTTT
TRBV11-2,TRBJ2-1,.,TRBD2,CASSLDPASGSYNEQFF,TGTGCCAGCAGCTTAGATCCTGCTAGCGGAAGTTACAATGAGCAGTTCTTC
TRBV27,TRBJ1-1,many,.,CASSLWRGNTEAFF,TGTGCCAGCAGTTTATGGCGGGGGAACACTGAAGCTTTCTTT
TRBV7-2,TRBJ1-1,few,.,CASSRSGISNTEAFF,TGTGCCAGCAGCAGATCTGGGATCTCGAACACTGAAGCTTTCTTT
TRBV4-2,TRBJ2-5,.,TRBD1,CASSQRTGVQQETQYF,TGTGCCAGCAGCCAAAGGACAGGGGTACAGCAAGAGACCCAGTACTTC
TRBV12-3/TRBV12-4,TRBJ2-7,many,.,CASSLATIYEQYF,TGTGCCAGCAGTTTAGCCACAATCTACGAGCAGTACTTC
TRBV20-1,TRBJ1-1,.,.,CSAGGPTNTEAFF,TGCAGTGCTGGGGGACCGACGAACACTGAAGCTTTCTTT
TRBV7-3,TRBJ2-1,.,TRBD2,CASSFRGPIAGAPPNEQFF,TGTGCCAGCAGCTTCCGTGGGCCGATAGCGGGAGCCCCCCCCAATGAGCAGTTCTTC